The rows below give T cell receptor beta chains drawn from one sample of a study of CD8 T cells in Susac syndrome. TCRdb independently ran MiXCR on the immunoSEQ multiplex PCR reads; one entry per CDR3 protein. The sample has approximately 190,000 distinct CDR3 sequences, over 75% seen once. The sequenced sample was CD4+ T cells from PBMCs. These receptors were obtained from a human donor with Susac syndrome. Each CDR3 is given with its conserved first and last residue. The order of the fields is CDR3 DNA, CDR3 protein, D gene, J gene, V gene, clone size. The D gene is left open where the match is weak. Not all rows give a size; the values are once, few, many and, for expanded clones, a class.

CDR3 DNA: TGTGCCAGCAGCTTACAACAGACGATGAACACTGAAGCTTTCTTT
CDR3 protein: CASSLQQTMNTEAFF
D gene: NA
J gene: TRBJ1-1
V gene: TRBV7-9
clone size: NA

CDR3 DNA: TGTGCCAGCAGTCCCCTAGCGGGAGGAACACACAATGAGCAGTTCTTC
CDR3 protein: CASSPLAGGTHNEQFF
D gene: TRBD2
J gene: TRBJ2-1
V gene: TRBV27
clone size: NA

CDR3 DNA: TGTGCCAGCAGCCCGAGGGACAGGGGAAATGAAAAACTGTTTTTT
CDR3 protein: CASSPRDRGNEKLFF
D gene: TRBD1
J gene: TRBJ1-4
V gene: TRBV3-1
clone size: once

CDR3 DNA: TGTGCCAGCAGCCTACAGGCGGCTGGAAACACCATATATTTT
CDR3 protein: CASSLQAAGNTIYF
D gene: NA
J gene: TRBJ1-3
V gene: TRBV12-3/TRBV12-4
clone size: NA

CDR3 DNA: TGTGCCAGCAGGTCAGGGGGCGGTGAGCAGTTCTTC
CDR3 protein: CASRSGGGEQFF
D gene: TRBD1
J gene: TRBJ2-1
V gene: TRBV2
clone size: NA

CDR3 DNA: TGTGCCAGCAGGAGAGCCGGGACAACTAGCACAGATACGCAGTATTTT
CDR3 protein: CASRRAGTTSTDTQYF
D gene: NA
J gene: TRBJ2-3
V gene: TRBV6-1
clone size: NA

CDR3 DNA: TGTGCAAGTCGCTTAGATTGGGACAGGGAGAATCAGCCCCAGCATTTT
CDR3 protein: CASRLDWDRENQPQHF
D gene: NA
J gene: TRBJ1-5
V gene: TRBV12-2
clone size: NA

CDR3 DNA: TGTGCCAGTAGACCTTCGCGGGACGGAACCTACGAGCAGTACTTC
CDR3 protein: CASRPSRDGTYEQYF
D gene: NA
J gene: TRBJ2-7
V gene: TRBV19
clone size: NA

CDR3 DNA: TGTGCCAGTAGTATACTGGGGGGCTATGGCTACACCTTC
CDR3 protein: CASSILGGYGYTF
D gene: NA
J gene: TRBJ1-2
V gene: TRBV19
clone size: NA

CDR3 DNA: TGTGCCAGCAGTCCCGAAATTCGGCGGCCTCAGTACTTC
CDR3 protein: CASSPEIRRPQYF
D gene: NA
J gene: TRBJ2-7
V gene: TRBV27
clone size: NA

CDR3 DNA: TGTGCTAGCAGCGCAAGGACGGGCGGTACGCAGTATTTT
CDR3 protein: CASSARTGGTQYF
D gene: NA
J gene: TRBJ2-3
V gene: TRBV7-7
clone size: NA

CDR3 DNA: TGTGCCAGCAGCCCTGCGACTAGCGGGATACTGAACATTCAGTACTTC
CDR3 protein: CASSPATSGILNIQYF
D gene: TRBD2
J gene: TRBJ2-4
V gene: TRBV28
clone size: once

CDR3 DNA: TGTGCCACCAGTGATAGATGGACAGGGGAGGGCTACACCTTC
CDR3 protein: CATSDRWTGEGYTF
D gene: TRBD1
J gene: TRBJ1-2
V gene: TRBV24-1
clone size: NA

CDR3 DNA: TGCGCCAGCAGCCCGCCGGGACTATTCACAGATACGCAGTATTTT
CDR3 protein: CASSPPGLFTDTQYF
D gene: TRBD2
J gene: TRBJ2-3
V gene: TRBV4-1
clone size: NA

CDR3 DNA: TGTGCCAGCAGCTTAGTTTTCCTAGCGGGAGCTCTCACAGATACGCAGTATTTT
CDR3 protein: CASSLVFLAGALTDTQYF
D gene: TRBD2
J gene: TRBJ2-3
V gene: TRBV7-2
clone size: NA

CDR3 DNA: TGTGCCAGCAGTTTTCCGGGACTAGGGGTCTACGAGCAGTACTTC
CDR3 protein: CASSFPGLGVYEQYF
D gene: TRBD2
J gene: TRBJ2-7
V gene: TRBV12-3/TRBV12-4
clone size: NA

CDR3 DNA: TGTGCCAGCAGTTACTCGGGCCGGGCAGATACGCAGTATTTT
CDR3 protein: CASSYSGRADTQYF
D gene: NA
J gene: TRBJ2-3
V gene: TRBV6-6
clone size: NA

CDR3 DNA: TGCGCCAGCAGGCAAGCATACCGGGGAGGGAGCTCCTACAATGAGCAGTTCTTC
CDR3 protein: CASRQAYRGGSSYNEQFF
D gene: TRBD2
J gene: TRBJ2-1
V gene: TRBV5-1
clone size: once

CDR3 DNA: TGTGCCTCCCAGGTCCCGGGGGCGAGATGCACAGATACGCAGTATTTT
CDR3 protein: CASQVPGARCTDTQYF
D gene: NA
J gene: TRBJ2-3
V gene: TRBV6-7
clone size: once

CDR3 DNA: TGCGCCAGCAGGGCCGCGTCAGGAGGGATGAACACTGAAGCTTTCTTT
CDR3 protein: CASRAASGGMNTEAFF
D gene: NA
J gene: TRBJ1-1
V gene: TRBV5-1
clone size: once

CDR3 DNA: TGTGCCACCAGTGATAGTGATGGCTACACCTTC
CDR3 protein: CATSDSDGYTF
D gene: NA
J gene: TRBJ1-2
V gene: TRBV24-1
clone size: NA

CDR3 DNA: TGTGCCAGCAGCAAGAGAATGGGACAGCCCAATCAGCCCCAGCATTTT
CDR3 protein: CASSKRMGQPNQPQHF
D gene: NA
J gene: TRBJ1-5
V gene: TRBV21-1
clone size: NA

CDR3 DNA: TGCAGTGCAAAGTCCGGGAGTATGGGGACTGAAGCTTTCTTT
CDR3 protein: CSAKSGSMGTEAFF
D gene: NA
J gene: TRBJ1-1
V gene: TRBV20-1
clone size: NA

CDR3 DNA: TGTGCCAGCACACCTTCCGGGACAGCGACTTGGAAGACCCAGTACTTC
CDR3 protein: CASTPSGTATWKTQYF
D gene: TRBD1
J gene: TRBJ2-5
V gene: TRBV7-9
clone size: NA

CDR3 DNA: TGTGCCAGCAGCGTACTAGCTATGGGCTTTGGGGGCCCCTACAATGAGCAGTTCTTC
CDR3 protein: CASSVLAMGFGGPYNEQFF
D gene: NA
J gene: TRBJ2-1
V gene: TRBV9
clone size: NA

CDR3 DNA: TGCGCCAGCAGCTATTCTCAGGAGGGAAGTCCCTATAATTCACCCCTCCACTTT
CDR3 protein: CASSYSQEGSPYNSPLHF
D gene: NA
J gene: TRBJ1-6
V gene: TRBV5-1
clone size: NA

CDR3 DNA: TGCGCCAGCAGGAACCCGGGCCGGGCCCCCAAGCGGACTGAAGCTTTCTTT
CDR3 protein: CASRNPGRAPKRTEAFF
D gene: NA
J gene: TRBJ1-1
V gene: TRBV4-1
clone size: NA

CDR3 DNA: TGTGCCAGCAGTCCACCACCGTACGGGGGGGCAAGGGAGACCCAGTACTTC
CDR3 protein: CASSPPPYGGARETQYF
D gene: TRBD2
J gene: TRBJ2-5
V gene: TRBV27
clone size: NA

CDR3 DNA: TGTGCCAGCAGCTCTCTAGCGGGTACCTACGAGCAGTACTTC
CDR3 protein: CASSSLAGTYEQYF
D gene: TRBD2
J gene: TRBJ2-7
V gene: TRBV5-4
clone size: NA

CDR3 DNA: TGTGCCAGCAGCCAGACTCCGGGACAGGGTTATGAGCAGTTCTTC
CDR3 protein: CASSQTPGQGYEQFF
D gene: TRBD1
J gene: TRBJ2-1
V gene: TRBV3-1
clone size: NA

CDR3 DNA: TGCAGTGCTAGAGCTCCTGGGAGCGGAGTGGGTTACGAGCAGTACTTC
CDR3 protein: CSARAPGSGVGYEQYF
D gene: NA
J gene: TRBJ2-7
V gene: TRBV20-1
clone size: once

CDR3 DNA: TGCGCCACCACACGGGGCAGTCCCTATAATGAGCAGTTCTTC
CDR3 protein: CATTRGSPYNEQFF
D gene: NA
J gene: TRBJ2-1
V gene: TRBV5-1
clone size: NA

CDR3 DNA: TGTGCCAGCAGCTCCTGGTTTAGTCCTGGGGCCAACGTCCTGACTTTC
CDR3 protein: CASSSWFSPGANVLTF
D gene: NA
J gene: TRBJ2-6
V gene: TRBV9
clone size: NA

CDR3 DNA: TGCGCCAGCAGTCAAGAATCGGGACAAGACTTAAATCAGCCCCAGCATTTT
CDR3 protein: CASSQESGQDLNQPQHF
D gene: NA
J gene: TRBJ1-5
V gene: TRBV23-1
clone size: NA

CDR3 DNA: TGTGCCAGCAGCGTAGGGGGGGCCGACTATGGCTACACCTTC
CDR3 protein: CASSVGGADYGYTF
D gene: NA
J gene: TRBJ1-2
V gene: TRBV9
clone size: NA

CDR3 DNA: TGCAGTGCTAGCGGGGGGGCGAGCAACATTCAGTACTTC
CDR3 protein: CSASGGASNIQYF
D gene: TRBD2
J gene: TRBJ2-4
V gene: TRBV20-1
clone size: once

CDR3 DNA: TGTGCCAGCAGTTTATCAGCTATAGAGACCCAGTACTTC
CDR3 protein: CASSLSAIETQYF
D gene: NA
J gene: TRBJ2-5
V gene: TRBV12-3/TRBV12-4
clone size: NA

CDR3 DNA: TGCAGTGCCCCGCATTGGACTAGCAATGAGCAGTTCTTC
CDR3 protein: CSAPHWTSNEQFF
D gene: TRBD2
J gene: TRBJ2-1
V gene: TRBV20-1
clone size: NA

CDR3 DNA: TGCGCCAGCAGCCCCTCCGAAGGGGAGACCCAGTACTTC
CDR3 protein: CASSPSEGETQYF
D gene: NA
J gene: TRBJ2-5
V gene: TRBV4-1
clone size: NA

CDR3 DNA: TGTGCCAGCAGTGAGGATAGCTCCTACAATGAGCAGTTCTTC
CDR3 protein: CASSEDSSYNEQFF
D gene: NA
J gene: TRBJ2-1
V gene: TRBV2
clone size: NA